This TCR beta chain appears in the sequencing data of a study of T cell responses to AZD1222 COVID-19 vaccine. This CDR3 is built from 14 residues. CDR1 and CDR2 from the germline V gene are SNHLY and FYNNEI. Trimming at V came to 4 bases and at J to 4 bases, leaving 4 bases not matched to a gene. Overall study findings and caveats: Repertoires in all cases were sampled only once the peak T cell response had passed. Seropositive status at baseline applied to only five or six AZD1222 recipients. The sample set comprised mostly white British donors with more females, and clonal diversity was possibly underestimated.

Notes on this clone: What it binds is unknown.

The assay was immunoSEQ multiplex PCR, and TCRdb's table has in-frame clones only and misses some. The profile shows roughly 140,000 clones, around 90% of them singletons. The gene calls are TRBV2 and TRBJ1-2; TRBD1 aligns across 9 bases. The TCR originated in an adult in good health. This sample comprised peripheral blood, obtained on day 0 of AZD1222 vaccination. CDR3 nucleotides: TGTGCCAGCAGTGTACAGGGGGCAACCTATGGCTACACCTTC. Protein sequence: CASSVQGATYGYTF.